This T cell receptor (beta chain) was sequenced during a study of OX40 agonist ivuxolimab in advanced cancers. Study at large: The treatment was a fully human IgG2 OX40 agonist, ivuxolimab.

Overall study results and limits: The antigen specificity of the peripheral T cells (those that were expanded) was not determined.

Trimming took 5 bases from V and 3 from J, leaving 7 bases between them. The CDR3 consists of 12 residues. The germline CDR1 and CDR2 sequences are MNHEY and SVGAGI. The table came from immunoSEQ multiplex PCR; TCRdb's copy has only in-frame clones and leaves some out. The data show 80,000 to 95,000 clones, with about 90% seen just once and 0.51% held by the top ten. In regard to this clone: The antigen remains unidentified.

This material consisted of CD4+ or CD8+ T cells sorted from blood, taken in a trial of the OX40 agonist ivuxolimab. The chain uses TRBV6-5 and TRBJ1-2, with a tentative D call TRBD1 (5 bases). This receptor was identified in an adult with an advanced solid tumor such as melanoma, head and neck, liver or kidney cancer. The CDR3 DNA reads as TGTGCCAGCAGTCAACAGGACTATGGCTACACCTTC. Translated: CASSQQDYGYTF.